A single count supports the clone carrying this T cell receptor beta chain. What it recognizes is unknown. This specimen belongs to a study of cytomegalovirus exposure and HLA in healthy donors. Broader study findings: It emerged from a later analysis that several of the most significant clusters appeared to be linked to common viral pathogens.

Looked up from germline, CDR1 is SNHLY and CDR2 is FYNNEI. This CDR3 comprises 15 residues. V shed 6 bases and J 5 bases; nucleotides not matched to a gene: 12. The PCR ran on 60 Vbeta and 13 Jbeta primers. Some clones are missing from TCRdb's copy, which holds only in-frame ones; the method was immunoSEQ multiplex PCR. The sample shows under 150,000 clones, about four fifths of them seen only once. This receptor was obtained from a woman in her forties in good health and CMV-seronegative. The V call is TRBV2, the J call TRBJ2-5; 7 bases are shared with TRBD1. Sequenced sample: PBMCs. DNA of the CDR3: TGTGCCAGCAGCGAGGGTCAAGGGGGCGAGGAGACCCAGTACTTC. Its protein is CASSEGQGGEETQYF.